The 30 T cell receptor beta chains below were found in one sample sequenced in a study of CD8+CD57+ T cells in acquired aplastic anemia. TCR beta VDJ and CDR3 profiles were obtained from a genomic DNA template. TCRdb reprocessed the reads with MiXCR, giving one entry per CDR3 protein. Of roughly 160,000 distinct CDR3 sequences listed, 45% to 55% are singletons. Patients chosen for sequencing had CD8+CD57+ cells that had expanded, as shown by flow cytometry. The material sequenced was sorted CD4+, CD8+, or CD8+CD57+ T cells (not recorded which) from PBMCs. All receptors come from a human donor with aplastic anemia.

This clonotype was seen a handful of times. The chain employs TRBV6-5 and TRBJ1-5; D is ambiguous. There are 15 residues in the CDR3. Germline values: CDR1 MNHEY, CDR2 SVGAGI. The ends were cut back, 0 bases at V and 6 bases at J, with 12 bases in the middle. The CDR3 DNA follows: TGTGCCAGCAGTTACTCAGTAGATGGGGTTCAGCCCCAGCATTTT. Translation: CASSYSVDGVQPQHF.

This clonotype has just a few counts. A much larger clone lies one base from this, so it may be a read error. V gene TRBV12-3 or TRBV12-4 combines with J gene TRBJ1-1; D is possibly TRBD1 (5 bases). The CDR3 is made up of 11 amino acids. As DNA, the CDR3 is TGTGTCAGCAGTCCTACGGGGGTGACTTTCTTT. It specifies CVSSPTGVTFF.

V usage is TRBV7-8 and J usage is TRBJ2-7, with 9 bases that match TRBD1. In germline, CDR1 is SGHVS, CDR2 FQNEAQ. V was pared by 4 bases and J by 4 bases, with 5 bases of the junction left unmatched. The length of the CDR3 is 14 residues. CDR3 nucleotide sequence: TGTGCCAGCAGCTCCGGGACAGGGACGTACGAGCAGTACTTC. It is translated as CASSSGTGTYEQYF.

The chain joins TRBV27 to TRBJ2-1; D remains unclear. Germline V gene lookup returns CDR1 MNHEY and CDR2 SMNVEV (reference sequence). V shed 6 bases and J shed 4 bases, with 7 bases lying between them. CDR3 size: 12 residues. The CDR3 DNA reads TGTGCCAGCAGCGGCCCATACAATGAGCAGTTCTTC. Translating it yields CASSGPYNEQFF.

As for this clonotype: A read error is possible here, since a much larger clone lies one base away. The V call is TRBV4-2, the J call TRBJ2-3, with D perhaps assigned TRBD1 or TRBD2 (6 bases each). Germline-derived CDR1 and CDR2 are LGHNA and YNFKEQ. The length of the CDR3 is 15 residues. CDR3 region: CASSRRDTSTDAQYF. Here the CDR3 DNA reads TGTGCCAGCAGCCGCCGGGACACTAGCACAGATGCGCAGTATTTT.

This clonotype was seen only a few times. A much bigger clone sits one base away, suggesting this may be a read error. V is TRBV25-1 and J is TRBJ1-2, with D possibly being TRBD1 (5 bases). This CDR3 contains 15 residues. Germline V gene lookup returns CDR1 MGHDK and CDR2 SYGVNS. V shed 4 bases and J shed 3 bases, with 15 bases lying between them. CDR3 nucleotides: TGTGCCAGCAGTGGCCGGGGCGGAGCTGACTATGGCTACACCTTC. Translated: CASSGRGGADYGYTF.

A remark on this clonotype: Just one base apart from a much larger clone, this may be a read error. The chain uses TRBV3-1 and TRBJ2-7, with TRBD2 matching over 10 bases. This CDR3 spans 14 amino acids. Losses at the gene ends were 4 bases for V and 5 bases for J; bases not matched to a gene: 5. The germline CDR1 and CDR2 sequences are LGHDT and YNNKEL (reference sequence). The CDR3: CASSRSLAGDEQYF. The CDR3 DNA reads as TGTGCCAGCAGCCGAAGCCTAGCGGGGGACGAGCAGTACTTC.

The chain carries TRBV25-1 and TRBJ1-6; TRBD1 matches at 11 bases. Losses at the gene ends were 3 bases for V and 6 bases for J; bases not matched to a gene: 10. Germline CDR1 is MGHDK and CDR2 is SYGVNS. CDR3 length: 18 amino acids. The CDR3: CASSDPGTGGGTNSPLHF. CDR3 nucleotides: TGTGCCAGCAGTGATCCCGGGACAGGGGGGGGTACTAATTCACCCCTCCACTTT.

V and J are TRBV10-3 and TRBJ2-1; 12 positions match TRBD2. Germline-derived CDR1 and CDR2 are ENHRY and SYGVKD. The CDR3 contains 16 residues. Trimming took 5 bases from V and 1 from J; bases not matched to a gene: 3. CDR3 region: CAISFTSGRSYNEQFF. CDR3 nucleotide sequence: TGTGCCATCAGTTTTACTAGCGGGAGGTCCTACAATGAGCAGTTCTTC.

This chain uses TRBV6-5 with TRBJ1-1; tentatively, D is TRBD1 (5 bases). This CDR3 has 16 amino acids. V gave up 2 bases and J gave up 3 bases, with 16 bases separating them. In germline, CDR1 is MNHEY, CDR2 SVGAGI. The CDR3 spells CASSYDGTPRDTEAFF. The DNA of the CDR3 is TGTGCCAGCAGTTACGACGGGACCCCTCGAGACACTGAAGCTTTCTTT.

The chain is built from TRBV7-6 and TRBJ1-6, with D perhaps TRBD1 (6 bases). The germline CDR1 and CDR2 sequences are SGHVS and FNYEAQ. CDR3 length: 13 residues. Trimming took 5 bases from V and 6 from J, leaving 8 bases between them. The CDR3 DNA reads as TGTGCCAGCAGCCTACAGGGTAATTCACCCCTCCACTTT. It translates to CASSLQGNSPLHF.

In its sample, this clonotype was seen many times. The V gene is TRBV6-1, the J gene TRBJ1-1; maybe TRBD1 (5 bases). The CDR3 sequence is 12 residues long. Trimming removed 5 bases at V and 5 bases at J, with 9 bases between. Germline loops: CDR1 MNHNS, CDR2 SASEGT. The CDR3 loop reads CASSTGGTEAFF. CDR3 bases: TGTGCCAGCAGTACCGGGGGAACTGAAGCTTTCTTT.

This chain uses TRBV15 with TRBJ2-7; a weak D match, TRBD1 (6 bases). The CDR3 runs to 15 residues. CDR1 and CDR2 (germline): LNHNV, YYDKDF (reference sequence). V dropped 1 base and J dropped 1 base, with 11 bases sitting between them. CDR3 amino acids: CATSRAGGQSYEQYF. The CDR3 nucleotides read TGTGCCACCAGCAGAGCGGGCGGACAGTCCTACGAGCAGTACTTC.

The table lists this clonotype with many counts. V usage is TRBV7-3 and J usage is TRBJ1-1, with a possible D match to TRBD1 (5 bases). Germline CDR1 SGHTA, CDR2 FQGTGA. The V gene lost 4 bases and the J gene lost 7 bases, with 19 bases spanning the gap. This CDR3 contains 15 residues. Written as DNA, the CDR3 is TGTGCCAGCAGCTCGGGCGGGACGTCGGGGATTGAAGCTTTCTTT. Protein sequence: CASSSGGTSGIEAFF.

The chain recombines TRBV19 with TRBJ2-3, with D possibly matching TRBD2 (5 bases). Germline assignment: CDR1 LNHDA and CDR2 SQIVND (reference sequence). V lost 3 bases to trimming and J lost 2 bases, with 9 bases between them. This CDR3 is 14 amino acids long. The CDR3 reads CASSMTISTDTQYF. The CDR3 DNA reads as TGTGCCAGTAGTATGACTATCTCCACAGATACGCAGTATTTT.

Of note for this clonotype: A much bigger clone sits one base away, suggesting this may be a read error. The conserved phenylalanine or tryptophan normally closing the CDR3 is absent here, so this likely arose from a read error. The CDR3 is CASSQPGQGAEQYL. The CDR3 coding sequence is TGTGCCAGCAGCCAACCGGGACAGGGGGCCGAGCAGTACCTC. The rearrangement links TRBV3-1 to TRBJ2-7; TRBD1 agrees at 12 bases. The trim removed 2 bases at V and 6 bases at J, leaving 2 bases unmatched. The CDR3 totals 14 residues. Germline CDR1 LGHDT, CDR2 YNNKEL (reference sequence).

This clonotype was seen at least ten times. The rearrangement uses TRBV25-1 and TRBJ2-3; D uncertain. The CDR3 has 14 amino acids. Germline CDR1 MGHDK, CDR2 SYGVNS. V was pared by 6 bases and J by 2 bases, with 12 bases between. The CDR3: CASSVRLHTDTQYF. CDR3 bases: TGTGCCAGCAGCGTCAGACTGCACACAGATACGCAGTATTTT.

There are many counts of this clonotype. The chain uses TRBV6-1 and TRBJ2-7; D is unresolved. The CDR3 is made up of 14 amino acids. V was trimmed by 6 bases and J by 9 bases, leaving 21 bases between them. Per the germline V gene, CDR1 is MNHNS and CDR2 is SASEGT. In DNA form, the CDR3 reads TGTGCCAGCAGCCGACCTGGCCCCGGCGGAACGCAGTACTTC. This sequence encodes CASSRPGPGGTQYF.

This clonotype appeared a single time. The conserved phenylalanine or tryptophan normally closing the CDR3 is absent here, so this likely arose from a read error. The J gene is TRBJ2-7, the V gene TRBV2; D is uncertain. Looked up from germline, CDR1 is SNHLY and CDR2 is FYNNEI. The CDR3 totals 13 residues. CDR3 DNA: TGTGCCACCAGTAATATTACTCGAGACGAGCAGTACCTC. This encodes CATSNITRDEQYL.

About this clonotype itself: The junction departs from germline at one end; a sequencing error may be responsible. The chain links TRBV19 to TRBJ2-1, with 7 nucleotides matching TRBD1. Germline V gene sequence: CDR1 LNHDA, CDR2 SQIVND (reference sequence). CDR3 length: 15 amino acids. CDR3 coding DNA: TGTGCAAGTAGTATGCCGGACAGGCCCTGCAATGAGCAGTTCTTC. It yields the protein CASSMPDRPCNEQFF.

This chain uses TRBV7-3 with TRBJ1-6; possible D gene TRBD1, 6 bases. This CDR3 contains 15 residues. The V and J ends lost 10 bases and 3 bases respectively, with 16 bases between them. CDR1 SGHTA and CDR2 FQGTGA come from the germline V gene. CDR3 sequence (DNA): TGTGCCAACACGAGGACAGACCACTATAATTCACCCCTCCACTTT. It codes for CANTRTDHYNSPLHF.

Notes on this clonotype: A single base separates this from a much larger clone, so it may be a read error. This CDR3 fails to terminate in the conserved phenylalanine or tryptophan, so it likely reflects a read error. The rearrangement uses TRBV9 and TRBJ2-5; 7 bases line up with TRBD1. The CDR3 consists of 15 residues. Germline loops: CDR1 SGDLS, CDR2 YYNGEE. V gave up 4 bases and J gave up 5 bases; unmatched junction bases: 11. The CDR3 is CASSFATGLRETQYL. The CDR3 DNA sequence: TGTGCCAGCAGCTTTGCGACAGGGCTCCGGGAGACCCAGTACTTA.

This rearrangement joins TRBV2 to TRBJ1-3, with unresolved D. The V end lost 8 bases, the J end lost 0 bases, and 2 bases lay between the germline ends. The CDR3 length is 11 residues. Germline CDR1 reads SNHLY; CDR2 reads FYNNEI. In DNA form, the CDR3 reads TGTGCCAGCGGCTCTGGAAACACCATATATTTT. Its protein product is CASGSGNTIYF.

The CDR3 DNA is TGCGCCAGCAGTGAGATCCGGGCGACTGAAGCTTTCTTT. It encodes CASSEIRATEAFF. This chain links TRBV10-2 with TRBJ1-1; D remains ambiguous. Per the germline V gene, CDR1 is WSHSY and CDR2 is SAAADI. CDR3 length: 13 residues. V dropped 2 bases and J dropped 5 bases, with 9 bases sitting between them.

J is TRBJ2-7 and V is TRBV7-2, with 8 bases identical to TRBD1. Germline values: CDR1 SGHTA, CDR2 FQGNSA. Germline trimming cut 5 bases from V and 6 bases from J; bases unmatched to any gene: 6. This CDR3 comprises 13 residues. The CDR3 sequence: CASSGRGHGEQYF. The CDR3 bases are TGTGCCAGCAGCGGCAGGGGGCACGGCGAGCAGTACTTC.

The rearrangement uses TRBV20-1 and TRBJ2-7; D is unclear. V was shortened by 6 bases and J by 3 bases, with 12 bases between the two germline ends. The CDR3 contains 12 residues. The germline V gene has CDR1 DFQATT and CDR2 SNEGSKA (reference sequence). The CDR3 DNA sequence: TGCAGTGCCCGCCGGTCCAACTACGAGCAGTACTTC. It codes for CSARRSNYEQYF.

This clonotype has only a few counts. This sequence joins TRBV10-3 and TRBJ2-1; possible D gene TRBD1, 6 bases. The V gene lost 7 bases and the J gene lost 5 bases, with 15 bases spanning the gap. Germline V CDR1 and CDR2: ENHRY, SYGVKD. This CDR3 has 14 residues. Written as DNA, the CDR3 is TGTGCCATCACAGGGGAAGGCGGTAACAATGAGCAGTTCTTC. This codes for CAITGEGGNNEQFF.

The V gene is TRBV29-1, the J gene TRBJ2-7; D not certain. Trimming left V 3 bases short and J 4 bases short, with 7 bases between. The CDR3 is made up of 11 amino acids. Germline V gene sequence: CDR1 SQVTM, CDR2 ANQGSEA. The CDR3: CSVEASYEQYF. The CDR3 nucleotides are TGCAGCGTTGAGGCTAGTTACGAGCAGTACTTC.

Notes on this clonotype: The CDR3 does not close with the conserved phenylalanine or tryptophan, likely indicating a read error. J is TRBJ1-6 and V is TRBV7-9; no firm D call. The CDR3 has 12 residues. CDR1 and CDR2 (germline): SEHNR, FQNEAQ (reference sequence). V was trimmed by 5 bases and J by 12 bases, leaving 11 bases between them. CDR3 loop: CASSALKQPLHS. The CDR3 DNA reads TGTGCCAGCAGCGCGTTGAAGCAACCCCTCCACTCT.

In its sample, this clonotype was seen a few times. This chain links TRBV11-3 with TRBJ2-3, with 14 bases that match TRBD2. V dropped 5 bases and J dropped 5; count of bases not matched to a gene: 6. The germline CDR1 and CDR2 sequences are SGHNT and YENEEA. This CDR3 has 16 residues. The CDR3 DNA sequence: TGTGCCAGCAGCCGGGGACTAGCGGGAGCGGGAGATACGCAGTATTTT. Translation gives CASSRGLAGAGDTQYF.